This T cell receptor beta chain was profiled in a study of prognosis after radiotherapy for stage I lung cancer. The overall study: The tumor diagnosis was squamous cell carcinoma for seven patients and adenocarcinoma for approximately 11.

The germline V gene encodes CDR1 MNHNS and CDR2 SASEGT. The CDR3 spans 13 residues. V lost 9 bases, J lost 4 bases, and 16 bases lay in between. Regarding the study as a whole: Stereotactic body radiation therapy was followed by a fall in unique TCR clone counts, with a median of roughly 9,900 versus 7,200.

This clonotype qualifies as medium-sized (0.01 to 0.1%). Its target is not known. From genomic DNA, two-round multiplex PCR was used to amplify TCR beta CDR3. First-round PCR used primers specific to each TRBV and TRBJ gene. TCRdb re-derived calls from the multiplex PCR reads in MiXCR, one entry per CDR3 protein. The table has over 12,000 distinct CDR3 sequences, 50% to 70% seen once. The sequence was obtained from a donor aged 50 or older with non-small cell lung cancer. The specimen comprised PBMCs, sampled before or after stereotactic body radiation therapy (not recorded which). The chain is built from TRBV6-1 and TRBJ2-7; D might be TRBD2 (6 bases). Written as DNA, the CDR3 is TGTGCCAGTAATTGGGGGGATCCGTACGAGCAGTACTTC. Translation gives CASNWGDPYEQYF.